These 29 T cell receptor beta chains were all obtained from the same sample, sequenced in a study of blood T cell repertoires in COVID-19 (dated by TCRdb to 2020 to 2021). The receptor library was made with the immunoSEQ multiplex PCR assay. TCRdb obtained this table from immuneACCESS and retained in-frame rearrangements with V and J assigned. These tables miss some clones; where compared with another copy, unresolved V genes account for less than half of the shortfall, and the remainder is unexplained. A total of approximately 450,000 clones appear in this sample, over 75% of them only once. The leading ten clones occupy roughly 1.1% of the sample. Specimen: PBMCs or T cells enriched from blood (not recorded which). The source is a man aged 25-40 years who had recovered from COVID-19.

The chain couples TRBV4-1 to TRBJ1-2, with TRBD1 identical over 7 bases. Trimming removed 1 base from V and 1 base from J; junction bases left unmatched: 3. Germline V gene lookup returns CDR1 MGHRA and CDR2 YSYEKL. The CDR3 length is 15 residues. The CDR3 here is CASSQAWDSNYGYTF. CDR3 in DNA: TGCGCCAGCAGCCAAGCCTGGGACAGTAACTATGGCTACACCTTC.

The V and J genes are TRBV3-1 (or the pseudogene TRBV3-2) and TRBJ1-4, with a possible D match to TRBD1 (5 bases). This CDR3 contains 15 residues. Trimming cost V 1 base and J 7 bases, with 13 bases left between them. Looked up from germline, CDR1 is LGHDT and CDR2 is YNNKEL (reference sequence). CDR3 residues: CASSQAGGESEKLFF. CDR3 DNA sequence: TGTGCCAGCAGCCAAGCCGGGGGGGAGAGTGAAAAACTGTTTTTT.

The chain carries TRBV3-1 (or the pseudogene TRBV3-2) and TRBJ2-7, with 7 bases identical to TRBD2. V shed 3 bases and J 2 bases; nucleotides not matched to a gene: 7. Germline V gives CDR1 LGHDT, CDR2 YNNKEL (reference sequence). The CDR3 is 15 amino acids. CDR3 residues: CASSQSRGGAYEQYF. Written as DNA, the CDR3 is TGTGCCAGCAGCCAGAGCCGGGGAGGGGCCTACGAGCAGTACTTC.

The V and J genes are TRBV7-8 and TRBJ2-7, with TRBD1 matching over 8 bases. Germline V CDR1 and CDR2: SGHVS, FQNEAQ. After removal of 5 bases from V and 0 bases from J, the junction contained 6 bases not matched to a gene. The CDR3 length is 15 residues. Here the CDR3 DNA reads TGTGCCAGCAGCGAAGGGACAGGAGCCTCCTACGAGCAGTACTTC. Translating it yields CASSEGTGASYEQYF.

CDR3 coding DNA: TGTGCCAGTAGCGAGGGACAGGGGTTCACCGGGGAGCTGTTTTTT. It translates to CASSEGQGFTGELFF. The chain combines TRBV19 with TRBJ2-2; 10 bases are shared with TRBD1. The CDR3 extends over 15 amino acids. Germline CDR1 LNHDA, CDR2 SQIVND (reference sequence). The trim removed 6 bases at V and 4 bases at J, leaving 5 bases unmatched. Drawing the rest from reference TRBV19 and TRBJ2-2, the complete variable domain is DGGITQSPKYLFRKEGQNVTLSCEQNLNHDAMYWYRQDPGQGLRLIYYSQIVNDFQKGDIAEGYSVSREKKESFPLTVTSAQKNPTAFYLCASSEGQGFTGELFFGEGSRLTVL.

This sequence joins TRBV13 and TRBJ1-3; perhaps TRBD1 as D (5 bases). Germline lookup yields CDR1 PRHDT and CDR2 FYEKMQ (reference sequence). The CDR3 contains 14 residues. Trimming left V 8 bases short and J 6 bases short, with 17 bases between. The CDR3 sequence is CASLNYQGQNTIYF. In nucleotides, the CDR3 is TGTGCCAGCCTAAACTATCAGGGTCAAAACACCATATATTTT.

CDR3 loop: CASSLGPAGGLETQYF. The CDR3 region has the DNA TGTGCCAGCAGCTTGGGTCCAGCGGGAGGGCTAGAGACCCAGTACTTC. The chain recombines TRBV5-8 with TRBJ2-5; 10 bases agree with TRBD2. The CDR3 runs to 16 residues. The germline gives CDR1 SGHTS, CDR2 YDEGEE. Germline trimming cut 0 bases from V and 4 bases from J; bases unmatched to any gene: 6.

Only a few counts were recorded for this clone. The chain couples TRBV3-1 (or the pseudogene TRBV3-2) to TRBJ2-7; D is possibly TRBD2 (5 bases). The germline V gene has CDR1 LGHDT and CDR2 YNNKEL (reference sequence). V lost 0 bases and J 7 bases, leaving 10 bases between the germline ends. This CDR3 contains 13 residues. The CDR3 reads CASSQDGESEQYF. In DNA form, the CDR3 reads TGTGCCAGCAGCCAAGATGGGGAGTCGGAGCAGTACTTC.

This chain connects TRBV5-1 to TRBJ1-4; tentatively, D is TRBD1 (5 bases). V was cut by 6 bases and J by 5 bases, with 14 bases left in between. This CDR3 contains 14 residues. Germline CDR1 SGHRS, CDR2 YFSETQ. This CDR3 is CASNLRGGNEKLFF. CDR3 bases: TGCGCCAGCAATCTTCGGGGGGGAAATGAAAAACTGTTTTTT.

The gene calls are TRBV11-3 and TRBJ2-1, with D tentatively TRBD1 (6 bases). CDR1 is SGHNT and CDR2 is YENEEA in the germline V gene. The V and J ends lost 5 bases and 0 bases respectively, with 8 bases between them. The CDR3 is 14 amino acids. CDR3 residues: CASSPQGSYNEQFF. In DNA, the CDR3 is TGTGCCAGCAGCCCACAGGGCTCCTACAATGAGCAGTTCTTC.

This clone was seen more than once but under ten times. The CDR3 protein is CASSLAREGLREQYF. For the CDR3, the DNA is TGTGCCAGCAGCTTAGCCCGGGAGGGGTTACGAGAGCAGTACTTC. The rearrangement links TRBV7-6 to TRBJ2-7, with 8 bases aligning to TRBD2. The ends lost 0 bases at V and 7 bases at J; junction bases unmatched: 8. CDR3 size: 15 residues. Looked up from germline, CDR1 is SGHVS and CDR2 is FNYEAQ.

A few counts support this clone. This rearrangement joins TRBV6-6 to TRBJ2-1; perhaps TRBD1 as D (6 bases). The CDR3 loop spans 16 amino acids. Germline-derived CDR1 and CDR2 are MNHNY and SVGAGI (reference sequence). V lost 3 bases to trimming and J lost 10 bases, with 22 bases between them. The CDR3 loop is CASSYQRQVGRGEQFF. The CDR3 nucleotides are TGTGCCAGCAGTTATCAACGACAGGTTGGTAGGGGGGAGCAGTTCTTC.

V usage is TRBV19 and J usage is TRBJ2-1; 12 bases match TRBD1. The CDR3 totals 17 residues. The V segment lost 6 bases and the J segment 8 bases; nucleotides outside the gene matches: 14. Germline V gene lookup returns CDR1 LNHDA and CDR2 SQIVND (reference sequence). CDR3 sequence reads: CASRGETGTGGKDEQFF. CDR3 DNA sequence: TGTGCCAGTAGGGGAGAGACCGGGACAGGGGGCAAGGATGAGCAGTTCTTC.

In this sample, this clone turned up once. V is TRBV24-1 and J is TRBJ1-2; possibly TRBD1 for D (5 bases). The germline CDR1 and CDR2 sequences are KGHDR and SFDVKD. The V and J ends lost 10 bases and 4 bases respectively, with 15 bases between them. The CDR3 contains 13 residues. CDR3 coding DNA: TGTGCCACTACTGTGGGGGACTTCTATGGCTACACCTTC. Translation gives CATTVGDFYGYTF.

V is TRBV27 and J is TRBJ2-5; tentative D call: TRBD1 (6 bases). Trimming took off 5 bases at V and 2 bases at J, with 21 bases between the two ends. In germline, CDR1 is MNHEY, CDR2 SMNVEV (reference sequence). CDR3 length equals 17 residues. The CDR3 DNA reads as TGTGCCAGCAGTCTAAGTCCCCGGACAGTCCTACAAGAGACCCAGTACTTC. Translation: CASSLSPRTVLQETQYF.

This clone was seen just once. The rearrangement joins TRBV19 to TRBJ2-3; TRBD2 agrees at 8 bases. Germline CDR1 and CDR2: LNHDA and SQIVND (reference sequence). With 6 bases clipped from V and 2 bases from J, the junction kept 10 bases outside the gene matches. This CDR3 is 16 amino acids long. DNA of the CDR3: TGTGCCAGTAGGAACCAAAGCGGGGGATACACAGATACGCAGTATTTT. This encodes CASRNQSGGYTDTQYF.

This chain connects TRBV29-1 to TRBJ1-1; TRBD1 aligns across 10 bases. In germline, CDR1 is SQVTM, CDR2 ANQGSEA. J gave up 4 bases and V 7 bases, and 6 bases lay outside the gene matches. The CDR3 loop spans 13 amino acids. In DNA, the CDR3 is TGCAGCGCCGGACAGGGGGACGGCACTGAAGCTTTCTTT. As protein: CSAGQGDGTEAFF.

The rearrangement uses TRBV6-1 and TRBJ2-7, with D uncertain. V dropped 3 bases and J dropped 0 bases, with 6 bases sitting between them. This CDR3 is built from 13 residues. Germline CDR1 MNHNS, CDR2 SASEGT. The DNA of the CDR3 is TGTGCCAGCAGTGACGGTCCCTCCTACGAGCAGTACTTC. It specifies CASSDGPSYEQYF.

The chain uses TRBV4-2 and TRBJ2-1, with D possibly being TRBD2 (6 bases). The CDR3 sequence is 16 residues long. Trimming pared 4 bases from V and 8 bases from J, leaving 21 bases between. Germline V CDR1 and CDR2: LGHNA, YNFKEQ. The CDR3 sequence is CASSRTVDGRSDEQFF. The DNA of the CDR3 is TGTGCCAGCAGCCGGACCGTTGACGGGAGAAGCGATGAGCAGTTCTTC.

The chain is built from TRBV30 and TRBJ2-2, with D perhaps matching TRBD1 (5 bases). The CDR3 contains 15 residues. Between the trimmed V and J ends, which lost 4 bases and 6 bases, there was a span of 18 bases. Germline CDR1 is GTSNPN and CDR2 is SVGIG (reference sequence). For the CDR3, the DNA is TGTGCCTGGACCATCGGGCAGGGTTTGGCCGGGGAGCTGTTTTTT. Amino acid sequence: CAWTIGQGLAGELFF.

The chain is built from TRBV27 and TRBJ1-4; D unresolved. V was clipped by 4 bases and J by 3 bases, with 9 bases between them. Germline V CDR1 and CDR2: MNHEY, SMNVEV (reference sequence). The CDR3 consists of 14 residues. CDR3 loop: CASSSTYSNEKLFF. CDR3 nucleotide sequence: TGTGCCAGCAGTTCCACATATTCTAATGAAAAACTGTTTTTT.

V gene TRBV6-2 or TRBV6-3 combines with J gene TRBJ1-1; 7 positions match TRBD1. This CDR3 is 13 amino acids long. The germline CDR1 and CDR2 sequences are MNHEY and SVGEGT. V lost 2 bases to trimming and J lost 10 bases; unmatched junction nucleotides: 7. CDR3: CASSYIDRVGAFF. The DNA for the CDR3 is TGTGCCAGCAGTTACATCGACAGGGTGGGAGCTTTCTTT.

The DNA for the CDR3 is TGTGCCAGCAGCTCTCTAGGGGCGACCTACGAGCAGTACTTC. Its protein product is CASSSLGATYEQYF. The chain recombines TRBV7-2 with TRBJ2-7; D may be TRBD1 (5 bases). CDR3 length: 14 residues. The germline gives CDR1 SGHTA, CDR2 FQGNSA. V was cut by 4 bases and J by 2 bases, with 12 bases left in between.

The CDR3 sequence is CASRGQAPQPQHF. The CDR3 region has the DNA TGCGCCAGCAGGGGACAGGCCCCTCAGCCCCAGCATTTT. This rearrangement joins TRBV10-2 to TRBJ1-5; 8 nucleotides agree with TRBD1. The CDR3 runs to 13 residues. Looked up from germline, CDR1 is WSHSY and CDR2 is SAAADI. The trim removed 6 bases at V and 6 bases at J, leaving 4 bases unmatched.

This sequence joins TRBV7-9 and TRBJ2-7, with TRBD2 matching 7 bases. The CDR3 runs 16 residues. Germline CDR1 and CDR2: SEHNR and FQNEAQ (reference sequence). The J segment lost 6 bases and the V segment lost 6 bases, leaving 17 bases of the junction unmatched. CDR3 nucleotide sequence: TGTGCCAGCAGTCCAGACGTGGCGGGAGAGGGGCGCGAGCAGTACTTC. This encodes CASSPDVAGEGREQYF.

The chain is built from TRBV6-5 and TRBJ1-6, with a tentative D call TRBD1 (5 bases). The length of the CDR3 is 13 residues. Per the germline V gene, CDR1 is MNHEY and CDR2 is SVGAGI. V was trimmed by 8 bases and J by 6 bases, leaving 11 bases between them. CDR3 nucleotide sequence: TGTGCCAGCGGGTGGGGGGGTAATTCACCCCTCCACTTT. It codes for CASGWGGNSPLHF.

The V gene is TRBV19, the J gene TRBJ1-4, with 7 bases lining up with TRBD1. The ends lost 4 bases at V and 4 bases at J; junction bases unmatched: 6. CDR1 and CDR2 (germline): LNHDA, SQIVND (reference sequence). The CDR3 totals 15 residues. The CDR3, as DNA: TGTGCCAGTAGTAGGGGGACAGAAGTTAATGAAAAACTGTTTTTT. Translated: CASSRGTEVNEKLFF.

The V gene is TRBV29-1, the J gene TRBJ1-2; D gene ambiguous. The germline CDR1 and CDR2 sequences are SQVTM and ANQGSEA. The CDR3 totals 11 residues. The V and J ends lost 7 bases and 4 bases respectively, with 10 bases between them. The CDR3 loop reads CSAGGGYGYTF. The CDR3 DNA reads TGCAGCGCCGGCGGCGGCTATGGCTACACCTTC.

The CDR3 protein is CSAWQGTADTQYF. The DNA for the CDR3 is TGCAGCGCCTGGCAGGGGACCGCAGATACGCAGTATTTT. V and J are TRBV29-1 and TRBJ2-3; D perhaps matches TRBD1 (6 bases). CDR1 and CDR2 (germline): SQVTM, ANQGSEA. The CDR3 is 13 amino acids. Deletions cut 7 bases from V and 4 bases from J, with 15 bases between.